The clone carrying this T cell receptor (beta chain) was observed a handful of times. The record originates from a study of tissue T cells after allogeneic stem cell transplantation. Repertoires were generated with immunoSEQ multiplex PCR, while TCRdb's copy carries only in-frame clones and drops some. Of about 5,200 clones in the sample, nearly 70% are singletons; the top ten hold over 7%. This CDR3 is 14 amino acids long. Trimming pared 0 bases from V and 7 bases from J, leaving 8 bases between. The V gene's germline CDR1 is SGHRS and CDR2 YFSETQ. Sequenced material: tissue from the colon, taken at autopsy. The TCR sequence derives from a female donor of 60 years or more with lung cancer. The chain joins TRBV5-1 to TRBJ1-6; D is unresolved. The CDR3 reads CASSLDGTNSPLHF. Here the CDR3 DNA reads TGCGCCAGCAGCTTGGACGGAACGAATTCACCCCTCCACTTT. The variable domain in full, with the rest retrieved from reference TRBV5-1 and TRBJ1-6, is KAGVTQTPRYLIKTRGQQVTLSCSPISGHRSVSWYQQTPGQGLQFLFEYFSETQRNKGNFPGRFSGRQFSNSRSEMNVSTLELGDSALYLCASSLDGTNSPLHFGNGTRLTVT.